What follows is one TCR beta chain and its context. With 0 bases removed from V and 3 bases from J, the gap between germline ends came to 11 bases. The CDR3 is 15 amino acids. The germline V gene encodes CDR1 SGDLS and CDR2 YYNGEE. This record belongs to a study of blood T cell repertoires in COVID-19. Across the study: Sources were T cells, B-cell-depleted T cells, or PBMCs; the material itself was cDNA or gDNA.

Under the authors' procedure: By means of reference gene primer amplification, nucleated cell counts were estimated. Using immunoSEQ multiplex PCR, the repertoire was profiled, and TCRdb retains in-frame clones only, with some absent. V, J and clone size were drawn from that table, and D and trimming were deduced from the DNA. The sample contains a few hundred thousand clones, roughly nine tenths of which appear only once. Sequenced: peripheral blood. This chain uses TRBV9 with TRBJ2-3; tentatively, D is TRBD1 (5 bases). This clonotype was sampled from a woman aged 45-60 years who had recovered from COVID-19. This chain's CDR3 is CASSVARDETDTQYF. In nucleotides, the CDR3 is TGTGCCAGCAGCGTAGCCAGGGATGAGACAGATACGCAGTATTTT.